This entry lists 15 T cell receptor beta chains sequenced from one sample in a study of glioma-infiltrating T cells after dendritic cell vaccination. Time point denoted: after dendritic cell vaccination, including at tumor progression/relapse. The repertoire was sequenced with immunoSEQ multiplex PCR; TCRdb's copy has only in-frame clones and lacks some. The table lists approximately 85,000 clones, 75% to 90% of them singletons. Sample: blood, taken after dendritic cell vaccination. Every receptor here comes from a human donor with glioblastoma.

This CDR3 is CASSQAGERGNYGYTF. CDR3 in DNA: TGCGCCAGCAGCCAAGCTGGGGAGCGGGGGAACTATGGCTACACCTTC. V and J are TRBV4-1 and TRBJ1-2; the D gene is possibly TRBD1 (5 bases). The CDR3 spans 16 residues. Germline V gene lookup returns CDR1 MGHRA and CDR2 YSYEKL. Trimming removed 1 base from V and 2 bases from J, with 14 bases in between.

The chain uses TRBV7-3 and TRBJ2-3, with 14 positions matching TRBD2. V was clipped by 2 bases and J by 6 bases; unmatched bases: 13. Germline V gives CDR1 SGHTA, CDR2 FQGTGA. The CDR3 runs to 19 residues. In nucleotides, the CDR3 is TGTGCCAGCAGCTTACTTGGTCCCGGGACTAGCGGGAGTAGGGATACGCAGTATTTT. Its protein product is CASSLLGPGTSGSRDTQYF.

V and J are TRBV13 and TRBJ1-1; a possible D gene is TRBD1 (5 bases). Trimming removed 5 bases from V and 5 bases from J, with 9 bases in between. This CDR3 region has 12 residues. The V gene's germline CDR1 is PRHDT and CDR2 FYEKMQ (reference sequence). Here the CDR3 DNA reads TGTGCCAGCAGCGCAGGGTGGACTGAAGCTTTCTTT. Residues: CASSAGWTEAFF.

V usage is TRBV5-4 and J usage is TRBJ2-1, with 7 bases fitting TRBD2. J lost 4 bases, V lost 4 bases, and 11 bases had no gene match. The CDR3 contains 16 residues. CDR1 and CDR2 (germline): SGHNT, YYREEE (reference sequence). The CDR3 DNA sequence: TGTGCCAGCAGCCCCTCCTGGGCTAGCGGATACAATGAGCAGTTCTTC. Its translation is CASSPSWASGYNEQFF.

This clone has only one observation. The chain joins TRBV2 to TRBJ2-5; D possibly corresponds to TRBD2 (6 bases). The CDR3 is made up of 11 amino acids. The germline V gene has CDR1 SNHLY and CDR2 FYNNEI. The V end was cut by 7 bases, the J end by 4 bases, with 7 bases between. The DNA of the CDR3 is TGTGCCAGCAACGGGGGAGAGACCCAGTACTTC. Residues: CASNGGETQYF.

This clone was detected only once. This chain links TRBV7-9 with TRBJ2-3; TRBD1 agrees at 8 bases. Germline V gene data show CDR1 as SEHNR and CDR2 as FQNEAQ (reference sequence). This CDR3 contains 16 residues. V lost 5 bases, J lost 4 bases, and 11 bases stayed unmatched. CDR3 in amino acids: CASSPGQGYRSDTQYF. As DNA, the CDR3 is TGTGCCAGCAGCCCCGGACAGGGATATCGCTCAGATACGCAGTATTTT.

Written as DNA, the CDR3 is TGTGCCAGCAGTCCGTCTGCCGGCGGGTCCTACAATGAGCAGTTCTTC. This encodes CASSPSAGGSYNEQFF. The chain combines TRBV2 with TRBJ2-1, with TRBD2 as a possible D gene (5 bases). Germline values: CDR1 SNHLY, CDR2 FYNNEI. The V end lost 5 bases, the J end lost 1 base, and 15 bases lay between the germline ends. CDR3 size: 16 residues.

This clone was counted once. The chain couples TRBV7-2 to TRBJ1-2, with 8 nucleotides matching TRBD1. Germline CDR1 is SGHTA and CDR2 is FQGNSA. CDR3 size: 13 residues. V shed 5 bases and J 5 bases; nucleotides not matched to a gene: 4. The DNA for the CDR3 is TGTGCCAGCAGCCCACAGGGGGGGTATGGCTACACCTTC. Translation: CASSPQGGYGYTF. Full variable domain (remainder filled in from reference TRBV7-2 and TRBJ1-2): GAGVSQSPSNKVTEKGKDVELRCDPISGHTALYWYRQSLGQGLEFLIYFQGNSAPDKSGLPSDRFSAERTGGSVSTLTIQRTQQEDSAVYLCASSPQGGYGYTFGSGTRLTVV.

The sample holds one count of this clone. CDR3 loop: CASSFGTESYEQYF. CDR3 bases: TGCGCCAGCAGCTTTGGGACAGAATCCTACGAGCAGTACTTC. The chain has TRBV5-1 and TRBJ2-7, with 7 bases fitting TRBD1. V shed 2 bases and J 1 base; nucleotides not matched to a gene: 3. The germline V gene has CDR1 SGHRS and CDR2 YFSETQ. CDR3 length equals 14 residues.

This clone was detected only a few times. The rearrangement joins TRBV4-1 to TRBJ2-5, with D tentatively TRBD1 (6 bases). Deletions cut 1 base from V and 5 bases from J, with 14 bases between. Germline CDR1 and CDR2: MGHRA and YSYEKL. This CDR3 region has 15 residues. DNA of the CDR3: TGCGCCAGCAGCCAAGTTTCAGGGGACATTGAGACCCAGTACTTC. Translating it yields CASSQVSGDIETQYF.

The gene calls are TRBV27 and TRBJ1-2; perhaps TRBD1 as D (5 bases). V shed 2 bases and J shed 4 bases, with 17 bases lying between them. Looked up from germline, CDR1 is MNHEY and CDR2 is SMNVEV (reference sequence). The CDR3 covers 16 residues. This CDR3 is CASSLKVGGASYGYTF. In DNA form, the CDR3 reads TGTGCCAGCAGTTTAAAGGTTGGAGGGGCCAGCTATGGCTACACCTTC.

J is TRBJ1-2 and V is TRBV30, with D possibly TRBD1 on 6 matching bases. This CDR3 contains 14 residues. Trimming stripped 0 bases from V and 8 bases from J, with 16 bases between. Germline CDR1 and CDR2: GTSNPN and SVGIG (reference sequence). The DNA for the CDR3 is TGTGCCTGGAGTGTACAGGTCAGGGGTTGGGGCTACACCTTC. Its protein product is CAWSVQVRGWGYTF.

The chain uses TRBV9 and TRBJ1-2; perhaps TRBD1 as D (5 bases). The CDR3 covers 17 residues. CDR1 is SGDLS and CDR2 is YYNGEE in the germline V gene. V was clipped by 4 bases and J by 0 bases, with 19 bases between them. DNA for the CDR3: TGTGCCAGCAGCCCCCCGGGACTCCTAAGAGCTAACTATGGCTACACCTTC. It translates to CASSPPGLLRANYGYTF.

This clone showed up just a few times. One end of the junction varies from germline; a read error may be responsible. The same CDR3 can be traced to other DNA sequences in this sample. The rearrangement uses TRBV15 and TRBJ1-5; 9 bases are a match to TRBD1. Per the germline V gene, CDR1 is LNHNV and CDR2 is YYDKDF (reference sequence). CDR3 length: 15 amino acids. CDR3 in amino acids: CATSWDRELNQPHPF. Written as DNA, the CDR3 is TGTGCCACCAGTTGGGACAGGGAGCTAAATCAGCCCCATCCTTTT.

V usage is TRBV5-6 and J usage is TRBJ1-5; tentative D call: TRBD1 (6 bases). Between the trimmed V and J ends, which lost 4 bases and 3 bases, there was a span of 23 bases. Germline assignment: CDR1 SGHDT and CDR2 YYEEEE. The length of the CDR3 is 18 residues. The CDR3 sequence: CASSPSMSAGDNNQPQHF. CDR3 coding DNA: TGTGCCAGCAGCCCTTCGATGTCGGCAGGGGACAACAATCAGCCCCAGCATTTT.